This T cell receptor beta chain was captured in a study of cytomegalovirus exposure and HLA in healthy donors. Study results and limitations: The authors considered a cluster of highly shared sequence variants likely to be a sequencing artifact. Researchers reportedly found TCR beta sequences accurately predicted most subjects' HLA-A and HLA-B alleles.

The CDR3 extends over 17 amino acids. V gave up 6 bases and J gave up 0 bases; unmatched junction bases: 13. CDR1 is SNHLY, CDR2 FYNNEI, per germline. Both 60 Vbeta primers and 13 Jbeta primers went into the PCR. The data were produced by immunoSEQ multiplex PCR, yet TCRdb's version contains in-frame clones alone and is incomplete. The sample shows about 120,000 clones, 77% of them seen only once. This clone was detected only a few times. Its antigen is undetermined. Sequencing used PBMCs. The rearrangement joins TRBV2 to TRBJ1-1, with 7 bases that match TRBD1. The TCR comes from a human donor in good health. CDR3 protein: CASRKARQGGMNTEAFF. CDR3 in DNA: TGTGCCAGCAGGAAAGCCAGACAGGGCGGGATGAACACTGAAGCTTTCTTT.